Sequencing of this T cell receptor (beta chain) was carried out in a study of T cell responses to AZD1222 COVID-19 vaccine. Study-level findings and limits: White British ancestry dominated among donors, who included more females, and clonal diversity was possibly underestimated.

As for this clone: Its antigen remains unknown.

Produced via immunoSEQ multiplex PCR; TCRdb's table is partial and in-frame only. The repertoire holds around 80,000 clones, with roughly 83% as singletons. This specimen was peripheral blood, taken on day 0 of AZD1222 vaccination. This receptor was taken from an adult in good health.

The CDR3 protein is CASTSSRNYGYTF. In DNA form, the CDR3 reads TGTGCCAGCACCTCAAGTAGAAACTATGGCTACACCTTC. The rearrangement uses TRBV6-5 and TRBJ1-2; no reliable D call. Trimming removed 7 bases from V and 2 bases from J, with 11 bases in between. Looked up from germline, CDR1 is MNHEY and CDR2 is SVGAGI. This CDR3 contains 13 residues.